The 25 T cell receptor beta chains presented below share a single source sample, sequenced in a study of T cell responses to AZD1222 COVID-19 vaccine. The method was immunoSEQ multiplex PCR; TCRdb's version includes in-frame clones alone and lacks a portion of them. The table includes around 100,000 clones, less than 95% detected once. The material was peripheral blood, obtained on day 0 of AZD1222 vaccination. The receptor source for this set is an adult in good health.

The chain links TRBV7-3 to TRBJ1-1; possibly TRBD1 for D (6 bases). The CDR3 consists of 14 residues. The V gene's germline CDR1 is SGHTA and CDR2 FQGTGA. The V end was cut by 3 bases, the J end by 1 base, with 9 bases between. CDR3 bases: TGTGCCAGCAGCTTTGGGGGACAGAACACTGAAGCTTTCTTT. Residues: CASSFGGQNTEAFF.

The rearrangement joins TRBV10-3 to TRBJ2-2; the match to TRBD2 covers 12 bases. The CDR3 runs 16 residues. The V gene end was trimmed by 5 bases and the J gene end by 4 bases; junction bases not matched to a gene: 5. Per germline, CDR1 ENHRY and CDR2 SYGVKD. The CDR3 DNA sequence: TGTGCCATCAGTAGCACTAGCGGGGGGCGCACCGGGGAGCTGTTTTTT. Protein sequence: CAISSTSGGRTGELFF.

With regard to this clone: One end of the junction does not line up with germline, which may come from a read error. The chain has TRBV20-1 and TRBJ1-1; TRBD1 matches at 7 bases. Germline values: CDR1 DFQATT, CDR2 SNEGSKA (reference sequence). The CDR3 runs to 11 residues. The CDR3: CSAPLRQGFIF. The CDR3 DNA sequence: TGCAGTGCTCCCCTAAGACAGGGATTCATCTTT.

The chain couples TRBV12-5 to TRBJ2-3; 14 positions agree with TRBD2. The J segment lost 1 base and the V segment lost 7 bases, leaving 13 bases of the junction unmatched. The CDR3 is 19 residues long. Germline values: CDR1 LGHNT, CDR2 FRNRAP. The DNA of the CDR3 is TGTGCTAGTGCCAGGGGGCGCGGGACTAGCGGGGGTCGCACAGATACGCAGTATTTT. This codes for CASARGRGTSGGRTDTQYF.

The V gene is TRBV10-3, the J gene TRBJ1-1, with D unresolved. Trimming left V 1 base short and J 6 bases short, with 9 bases between. CDR3 length equals 13 residues. CDR1 ENHRY and CDR2 SYGVKD come from the germline V gene. CDR3 loop: CAISELVGAEAFF. CDR3 bases: TGTGCCATCAGTGAGTTAGTCGGGGCTGAAGCTTTCTTT.

The V gene is TRBV7-9, the J gene TRBJ2-4; D is tentatively TRBD1 or TRBD2 (5 bases each). The CDR3 spans 17 residues. Germline lookup yields CDR1 SEHNR and CDR2 FQNEAQ (reference sequence). The ends were cut back, 1 base at V and 1 base at J, with 14 bases in the middle. The CDR3 here is CASSLDGGREAKNIQYF. CDR3 nucleotides: TGTGCCAGCAGCTTAGACGGAGGCAGGGAGGCCAAAAACATTCAGTACTTC.

The chain combines TRBV30 with TRBJ2-5; D is possibly TRBD1 or TRBD2 (5 bases each). CDR3 size: 12 residues. The V end was cut by 7 bases, the J end by 4 bases, with 13 bases between. Germline CDR1 GTSNPN, CDR2 SVGIG (reference sequence). CDR3 DNA: TGTGCCTCTATTCGTGGGGGAGAGACCCAGTACTTC. Translated, it gives CASIRGGETQYF. Full variable domain (rest looked up from reference TRBV30 and TRBJ2-5): SQTIHQWPATLVQPVGSPLSLECTVEGTSNPNLYWYRQAAGRGLQLLFYSVGIGQISSEVPQNLSASRPQDRQFILSSKKLLLSDSGFYLCASIRGGETQYFGPGTRLLVL.

The gene calls are TRBV12-5 and TRBJ2-7, with D unresolved. Germline-derived CDR1 and CDR2 are LGHNT and FRNRAP. The CDR3 spans 13 residues. V was trimmed by 3 bases and J by 7 bases, leaving 13 bases between them. The CDR3 region is CASGFPRVEEQYF. The CDR3 DNA reads as TGTGCTAGTGGTTTCCCCCGGGTGGAGGAGCAGTACTTC.

This rearrangement joins TRBV6-5 to TRBJ2-5; D is unclear. Per germline, CDR1 MNHEY and CDR2 SVGAGI. The CDR3 covers 13 residues. V was clipped by 6 bases and J by 2 bases, with 10 bases between them. CDR3 amino acids: CASSPRGQETQYF. CDR3 in DNA: TGTGCCAGCAGCCCCCGTGGGCAAGAGACCCAGTACTTC.

The chain has TRBV5-1 and TRBJ2-7; D ambiguous. The CDR3 is 13 residues long. V lost 4 bases and J 4 bases, leaving 12 bases between the germline ends. Germline loops: CDR1 SGHRS, CDR2 YFSETQ. The CDR3 region has the DNA TGCGCCAGCAGCGACGGCCAACTATACGAGCAGTACTTC. This encodes CASSDGQLYEQYF.

This chain links TRBV7-3 with TRBJ2-2; no firm D call. The CDR3 loop spans 14 amino acids. The germline V and J ends were trimmed by 1 base and 2 bases, with 5 bases remaining between them. Germline CDR1 SGHTA, CDR2 FQGTGA. The CDR3 DNA follows: TGTGCCAGCAGCTTAATCCATAACACCGGGGAGCTGTTTTTT. This encodes CASSLIHNTGELFF.

The V call is TRBV3-1 (or the pseudogene TRBV3-2), the J call TRBJ1-2; a possible D gene is TRBD1 (6 bases). The CDR3 consists of 14 residues. Trimming cost V 2 bases and J 3 bases, with 10 bases left between them. Germline lookup yields CDR1 LGHDT and CDR2 YNNKEL (reference sequence). CDR3 sequence reads: CASSQRQADYGYTF. Here the CDR3 DNA reads TGTGCCAGCAGCCAAAGACAGGCCGACTATGGCTACACCTTC.

The rearrangement uses TRBV6-5 and TRBJ2-5; D perhaps matches TRBD2 (5 bases). V was clipped by 8 bases and J by 6 bases, with 19 bases between them. Per the germline V gene, CDR1 is MNHEY and CDR2 is SVGAGI. CDR3 size: 14 residues. The CDR3 sequence: CASQQIVPGKTQYF. CDR3 DNA sequence: TGTGCCAGCCAACAAATAGTCCCGGGGAAGACCCAGTACTTC.

This sequence joins TRBV3-1 (or the pseudogene TRBV3-2) and TRBJ1-6, with D hard to call. The V and J ends lost 4 bases and 8 bases respectively, with 12 bases between them. This CDR3 region has 14 residues. Germline V lookup: CDR1 LGHDT, CDR2 YNNKEL (reference sequence). The CDR3 spells CASSPSMRDSPLHF. The CDR3 coding sequence is TGTGCCAGCAGCCCAAGTATGAGGGATTCACCCCTCCACTTT.

The gene calls are TRBV4-1 and TRBJ1-2, with D possibly matching TRBD1 (6 bases). CDR3 length equals 12 residues. The V gene lost 2 bases and the J gene lost 11 bases, with 12 bases spanning the gap. The germline CDR1 and CDR2 sequences are MGHRA and YSYEKL. CDR3 DNA: TGCGCCAGCAGCCAAATGGGGGGCGGGTACACCTTC. Encoded protein: CASSQMGGGYTF.

Only one count was recorded for this clone. CDR3 nucleotide sequence: TGTGCCAGCAGAGGCGGACTAACCTCCTACAATGAGCAGTTCTTC. Translated: CASRGGLTSYNEQFF. V and J are TRBV25-1 and TRBJ2-1; possibly TRBD2 for D (6 bases). The V gene lost 6 bases and the J gene lost 0 bases, with 12 bases spanning the gap. CDR3 length: 15 residues. Germline CDR1 MGHDK, CDR2 SYGVNS.

The J gene is TRBJ1-6, the V gene TRBV7-2; D might be TRBD1 (6 bases). The CDR3 has 14 amino acids. Germline V gives CDR1 SGHTA, CDR2 FQGNSA. The germline V and J ends were trimmed by 5 bases and 10 bases, with 15 bases remaining between them. CDR3 nucleotides: TGTGCCAGCAGCCCACGACAGGAAGGCTCACCCCTCCACTTT. This sequence encodes CASSPRQEGSPLHF.

This rearrangement joins TRBV11-2 to TRBJ2-2; unclear D gene. The germline V gene encodes CDR1 SGHAT and CDR2 FQNNGV. V was cut by 1 base and J by 7 bases, with 10 bases left in between. The length of the CDR3 is 14 residues. The CDR3 sequence: CASSLGVWGGELFF. CDR3 DNA sequence: TGTGCCAGCAGCTTAGGTGTATGGGGCGGGGAGCTGTTTTTT.

This chain links TRBV6-8 with TRBJ1-2; D is unresolved. V lost 7 bases and J lost 13, with 13 bases in between. Germline V gene data show CDR1 as MNHGY and CDR2 as SAAAGT. The CDR3 loop spans 10 amino acids. The chain's CDR3 is CASNEQCSTF. The CDR3 DNA reads as TGTGCCAGCAACGAACAGTGTTCCACCTTC.

The chain employs TRBV19 and TRBJ2-2, with D tentatively TRBD1 (6 bases). This CDR3 comprises 14 residues. Germline CDR1 reads LNHDA; CDR2 reads SQIVND (reference sequence). The V end was cut by 10 bases, the J end by 0 bases, with 12 bases between. Here the CDR3 DNA reads TGTGCCATAAGACAGGCCCCGAACACCGGGGAGCTGTTTTTT. The encoded protein is CAIRQAPNTGELFF.

The genes are TRBV14 and TRBJ2-7; D uncertain. The V end lost 0 bases, the J end lost 4 bases, and 4 bases lay between the germline ends. The CDR3 length is 12 residues. Germline CDR1 SGHDN, CDR2 FVKESK. The CDR3 DNA sequence: TGTGCCAGCAGCCAAGATTCTTACGAGCAGTACTTC. Translated: CASSQDSYEQYF.

The J gene is TRBJ2-1, the V gene TRBV29-1, with TRBD1 as a possible D gene (5 bases). Looked up from germline, CDR1 is SQVTM and CDR2 is ANQGSEA. The CDR3 has 12 amino acids. With 7 bases removed from V and 7 bases from J, the gap between germline ends came to 14 bases. The CDR3 reads CSDAIGANEQFF. The CDR3 coding sequence is TGCAGCGACGCCATAGGGGCGAATGAGCAGTTCTTC.

The chain combines TRBV5-1 with TRBJ1-5; no firm D call. V was pared by 8 bases and J by 5 bases, with 14 bases between. Germline values: CDR1 SGHRS, CDR2 YFSETQ. The CDR3 spans 13 residues. CDR3 amino acids: CASALGPDQPQHF. CDR3 nucleotide sequence: TGCGCCAGTGCCCTGGGCCCCGATCAGCCCCAGCATTTT.

Only one count was recorded for this clone. This chain connects TRBV4-2 to TRBJ1-5; D uncertain. The V gene lost 0 bases and the J gene lost 5 bases, with 5 bases spanning the gap. The CDR3 is 13 residues long. CDR1 and CDR2 from the germline V gene are LGHNA and YNFKEQ. CDR3 in amino acids: CASSQEVDQPQHF. The CDR3, as DNA: TGTGCCAGCAGCCAAGAAGTAGATCAGCCCCAGCATTTT.

V usage is TRBV28 and J usage is TRBJ1-2, with D perhaps TRBD1 (5 bases). Trimming cost V 7 bases and J 8 bases, with 17 bases left between them. The length of the CDR3 is 13 residues. Germline V gene lookup returns CDR1 MDHEN and CDR2 SYDVKM. The DNA of the CDR3 is TGTGCCAGCAACCTTCGACCCAGGGACGGCTACACCTTC. Residues: CASNLRPRDGYTF.